These 23 T cell receptor beta chains share one sample of origin, sequenced in a study of blood T cell repertoires in COVID-19. Only in-frame clones appear in the TCRdb table, and some are missing; sequencing was by immunoSEQ multiplex PCR. This sample yields around 93,000 clones, of which about nine tenths are seen a single time; 5.5% to 8% belongs to the top ten. Sequencing input: peripheral blood. The receptors here all came from a man aged 18 to 35 with COVID-19, enrolled during active disease.

In its sample, this clone was seen a few times. V gene TRBV7-9 combines with J gene TRBJ2-7; 9 nucleotides agree with TRBD1. Germline loops: CDR1 SEHNR, CDR2 FQNEAQ (reference sequence). This CDR3 region has 15 residues. V dropped 5 bases and J dropped 4; count of bases not matched to a gene: 9. CDR3 bases: TGTGCCAGCAGCGATCCGGGACAGGGACGGTACGAGCAGTACTTC. This codes for CASSDPGQGRYEQYF.

The chain carries TRBV7-9 and TRBJ2-7; 9 bases are shared with TRBD2. Germline V gene lookup returns CDR1 SEHNR and CDR2 FQNEAQ (reference sequence). Trimming cost V 7 bases and J 2 bases; bases outside gene matches: 6. The CDR3 is made up of 14 amino acids. CDR3 sequence: CASTNSGRAYEQYF. CDR3 nucleotide sequence: TGTGCCAGCACCAATAGCGGGAGAGCCTACGAGCAGTACTTC.

This chain uses TRBV14 with TRBJ1-3, with unresolved D. The ends were cut back, 5 bases at V and 0 bases at J, with 8 bases in the middle. There are 14 residues in the CDR3. Germline CDR1 is SGHDN and CDR2 is FVKESK. The CDR3 bases are TGTGCCAGCAGCAGAACATTCTCTGGAAACACCATATATTTT. It specifies CASSRTFSGNTIYF.

This clone was seen a handful of times. This chain connects TRBV3-1 (or the pseudogene TRBV3-2) to TRBJ2-2; D call uncertain. The V and J ends lost 1 base and 5 bases respectively, with 5 bases between them. CDR3 length: 13 amino acids. Germline CDR1 and CDR2: LGHDT and YNNKEL (reference sequence). CDR3 nucleotide sequence: TGTGCCAGCAGCCAAGGTCTAACCGGGGAGCTGTTTTTT. Amino acid sequence: CASSQGLTGELFF.

To note about this clone: A read error may be the cause here, since a much bigger clone is one base away. The chain employs TRBV4-2 and TRBJ1-2; TRBD1 agrees at 7 bases. V shed 3 bases, J shed 2 bases, and the junction held 0 bases outside the gene matches. CDR1 LGHNA and CDR2 YNFKEQ come from the germline V gene. This CDR3 spans 13 amino acids. CDR3 sequence reads: CASSQTGNYGYTF. The CDR3 nucleotides are TGTGCCAGCAGCCAGACAGGGAACTATGGCTACACCTTC.

This sequence joins TRBV10-3 and TRBJ1-3; weak D call: TRBD1 (5 bases). Trimming shortened V by 8 bases and J by 1 base, and 18 bases separated the two germline ends. The CDR3 loop spans 16 amino acids. Germline CDR1 and CDR2: ENHRY and SYGVKD. DNA for the CDR3: TGTGCCATCTCGGGGGTCGCCTCCCTTTCTGGAAACACCATATATTTT. Protein sequence: CAISGVASLSGNTIYF.

The gene calls are TRBV2 and TRBJ2-4; the match to TRBD2 covers 10 bases. The V segment lost 9 bases and the J segment 0 bases; nucleotides outside the gene matches: 11. Per germline, CDR1 SNHLY and CDR2 FYNNEI. The CDR3 runs to 17 residues. This CDR3 reads CASGASGRKLAKNIQYF. The DNA of the CDR3 is TGTGCCAGTGGGGCTAGCGGGAGAAAACTAGCCAAAAACATTCAGTACTTC.

The V call is TRBV7-2, the J call TRBJ1-2; D gene ambiguous. V shed 2 bases and J shed 6 bases, with 16 bases lying between them. CDR3 length equals 15 residues. Looked up from germline, CDR1 is SGHTA and CDR2 is FQGNSA. Here the CDR3 DNA reads TGTGCCAGCAGCTTATCGGGGAGGTTCGTGCATGGCTACACCTTC. The encoded protein is CASSLSGRFVHGYTF.

The chain combines TRBV6-6 with TRBJ1-6; D is uncertain. The germline V gene has CDR1 MNHNY and CDR2 SVGAGI (reference sequence). V was trimmed by 7 bases and J by 10 bases, leaving 8 bases between them. The CDR3 has 11 residues. The CDR3 loop is CASNTGSPLHF. In DNA, the CDR3 is TGTGCCAGCAATACGGGGTCACCCCTCCACTTT.

V usage is TRBV28 and J usage is TRBJ1-3, with 8 bases lining up with TRBD1. V was pared by 6 bases and J by 1 base, with 5 bases of the junction left unmatched. Germline-derived CDR1 and CDR2 are MDHEN and SYDVKM. This CDR3 spans 15 amino acids. This CDR3 reads CASRPGQVSGNTIYF. The CDR3 DNA reads TGTGCCAGCAGACCGGGACAGGTTTCTGGAAACACCATATATTTT.

This chain uses TRBV19 with TRBJ1-1; D gene ambiguous. The germline gives CDR1 LNHDA, CDR2 SQIVND (reference sequence). V lost 6 bases, J lost 8 bases, and 10 bases lay in between. The CDR3 is 11 residues long. CDR3 DNA: TGTGCCAGTAGAGCCGGGTCGGAAGCTTTCTTT. This sequence encodes CASRAGSEAFF.

The V and J genes are TRBV28 and TRBJ1-2; 7 bases are shared with TRBD1. With V trimmed by 3 bases and J by 4 bases, 5 bases remained unmatched. The germline V gene encodes CDR1 MDHEN and CDR2 SYDVKM. The CDR3 covers 14 residues. The DNA for the CDR3 is TGTGCCAGCAGTTTCGAACAGGGGAGCTATGGCTACACCTTC. It yields the protein CASSFEQGSYGYTF.

This chain joins TRBV7-8 and TRBJ2-2; D possibly corresponds to TRBD2 (5 bases). Looked up from germline, CDR1 is SGHVS and CDR2 is FQNEAQ. V was cut by 1 base and J by 7 bases, with 19 bases left in between. CDR3 size: 17 residues. DNA for the CDR3: TGTGCCAGCAGCTTAGGCCCCGGGGTCCCTCGGAGCGGGGAGCTGTTTTTT. It translates to CASSLGPGVPRSGELFF.

The chain is built from TRBV9 and TRBJ2-2, with 8 bases lining up with TRBD2. Germline assignment: CDR1 SGDLS and CDR2 YYNGEE. This CDR3 region has 18 residues. V gave up 7 bases and J gave up 0 bases; unmatched junction bases: 14. This CDR3 reads CASSWALSGTPNTGELFF. The CDR3 nucleotides read TGTGCCAGCTCCTGGGCCCTTAGCGGGACCCCGAACACCGGGGAGCTGTTTTTT.

The chain combines TRBV13 with TRBJ1-2; D possibly corresponds to TRBD1 (6 bases). The CDR3 sequence is 15 residues long. Trimming pared 6 bases from V and 4 bases from J, leaving 18 bases between. CDR1 is PRHDT, CDR2 FYEKMQ, per germline (reference sequence). The CDR3 is CASSQGGARSYGYTF. The CDR3 coding sequence is TGTGCCAGCAGTCAAGGGGGGGCGCGGTCCTATGGCTACACCTTC.

V is TRBV7-9 and J is TRBJ2-1; tentative D call: TRBD1 (5 bases). Trimming left V 2 bases short and J 6 bases short, with 11 bases between. Per the germline V gene, CDR1 is SEHNR and CDR2 is FQNEAQ (reference sequence). The CDR3 loop spans 14 amino acids. CDR3: CASSLHVRGNEQFF. CDR3 DNA: TGTGCCAGCAGCTTACACGTAAGGGGCAATGAGCAGTTCTTC.

The genes are TRBV7-8 and TRBJ1-2; D is unresolved. V was trimmed by 5 bases and J by 3 bases, leaving 10 bases between them. CDR3 length equals 13 residues. CDR1 SGHVS and CDR2 FQNEAQ come from the germline V gene. In DNA, the CDR3 is TGTGCCAGCAGCCCAACCCCGGACTATGGCTACACCTTC. It is translated as CASSPTPDYGYTF.

The gene calls are TRBV28 and TRBJ2-6, with 9 nucleotides matching TRBD1. The V segment lost 7 bases and the J segment 2 bases; nucleotides outside the gene matches: 12. This CDR3 comprises 18 residues. Germline V lookup: CDR1 MDHEN, CDR2 SYDVKM. This chain's CDR3 is CASKPRDRVSPGANVLTF. CDR3 coding DNA: TGTGCCAGCAAACCCCGGGACAGGGTATCGCCTGGGGCCAACGTCCTGACTTTC.

The chain links TRBV6-1 to TRBJ2-7; TRBD2 agrees at 12 bases. The CDR3 length is 15 residues. V dropped 1 base and J dropped 2; count of bases not matched to a gene: 0. CDR1 MNHNS and CDR2 SASEGT come from the germline V gene. CDR3 bases: TGTGCCAGCAGTGAAGGACTAGCGGGAGCCTACGAGCAGTACTTC. It is translated as CASSEGLAGAYEQYF.

The rearrangement links TRBV28 to TRBJ2-7; TRBD2 matches 7 bases. Germline V CDR1 and CDR2: MDHEN, SYDVKM. V lost 6 bases and J lost 6; bases outside the gene matches: 14. The CDR3 runs 15 residues. CDR3 sequence (DNA): TGTGCCAGCAGGTGGGGAACTAGCGATATCAGCGAGCAGTACTTC. As protein: CASRWGTSDISEQYF.

The chain employs TRBV11-2 and TRBJ2-7, with 9 nucleotides matching TRBD2. This CDR3 contains 16 residues. Germline V gives CDR1 SGHAT, CDR2 FQNNGV. J lost 2 bases, V lost 6 bases, and 11 bases had no gene match. The CDR3 is CASSTPTSGNAYEQYF. DNA for the CDR3: TGTGCCAGCAGTACACCGACTAGCGGAAACGCCTACGAGCAGTACTTC. Filled out from reference TRBV11-2 and TRBJ2-7, the complete variable domain reads EAGVAQSPRYKIIEKRQSVAFWCNPISGHATLYWYQQILGQGPKLLIQFQNNGVVDDSQLPKDRFSAERLKGVDSTLKIQPAKLEDSAVYLCASSTPTSGNAYEQYFGPGTRLTVT.

V gene TRBV28 combines with J gene TRBJ1-6; TRBD1 might be the D (5 bases). This CDR3 contains 14 residues. The V end was cut by 3 bases, the J end by 7 bases, with 10 bases between. Germline lookup yields CDR1 MDHEN and CDR2 SYDVKM. CDR3 DNA: TGTGCCAGCAGTTTCAGGGTTAGCAATTCACCCCTCCACTTT. This sequence encodes CASSFRVSNSPLHF.

The chain joins TRBV5-4 to TRBJ1-2; a possible D gene is TRBD1 (5 bases). The CDR3 covers 15 residues. Trimming cost V 0 bases and J 4 bases, with 13 bases left between them. Looked up from germline, CDR1 is SGHNT and CDR2 is YYREEE (reference sequence). The CDR3 region is CASSLDQGTLYGYTF. CDR3 DNA sequence: TGTGCCAGCAGCTTGGATCAGGGAACTCTCTATGGCTACACCTTC.